The present T cell receptor (beta chain) was sequenced within a study of blood T cell repertoires in COVID-19 (dated by TCRdb to 2018 to 2021). About the full investigation: Samples covering the acute and convalescent phases of COVID-19 were provided by collaborators in the United States, Italy and Spain. The prospective study material was composed of cDNA or gDNA derived from T cells, B-cell-depleted T cells, or PBMCs. Deeply sampled blood TCRbeta repertoires from subjects exposed to, actively infected with, or recovered from COVID-19 were included in the dataset. The repertoires were released in a freely available public database meant as a resource for research on the immune response to SARS-CoV-2. Samples came from the ongoing ImmuneRACE study (first 160 participants) plus 1,254 subjects from 6 global collaborators. A de-identified subject ID, COVID-19 status, age in years and sex were almost always included in the sample metadata. Where available, HLA class I and class II types were obtained from metadata supplied by the sample provider rather than from assay-based typing. The investigation overall reported the following: The amount of clinical and demographic metadata varied by source and participant and was provided uncurated.

The CDR1 and CDR2 encoded by the germline V gene are SGHRS and YFSETQ. Germline trimming: 2 bases from V, 3 bases from J; junction bases outside gene matches: 4. The CDR3 numbers 17 residues from cysteine through phenylalanine. Of all the DNA, just the CDR3 is kept, 51 bases in frame from base 1. In Seattle, one collaborating source enrolled patients while the infection was active and tracked those patients longitudinally over the course of disease. Collaborating institutions collected whole blood in K2EDTA tubes following their own protocols. For TCRbeta analysis, collaborators shipped samples in one of three forms: frozen whole blood, isolated PBMCs, or DNA extracted from either of those sample types. The immunoSEQ Assay, a bias-controlled multiplex PCR, was used to amplify TCRbeta CDR3 regions from genomic DNA. The published analysis was carried out like this. The number of nucleated cells in each sample was estimated from the amplification of reference gene primers within the assay. To quantify the absolute abundance of each unique TCRbeta CDR3 rearrangement, sequence reads were collapsed and filtered. For each sample, productive Simpson clonality was calculated as the square root of Simpson's diversity index across productive rearrangements. In TCRdb, the immuneACCESS table is reduced to in-frame sequences with V and J assigned. These tables do not hold every clone; where another copy was compared, an unresolved V gene accounts for under half, and the others remain unexplained. V and J calls plus clone size are reproduced from that table; the DNA served to infer D and trimming. In all, the sample holds around 210,000 clones, and approximately 91% of those were seen once. The ten largest clones capture 15% to 20% of the sample.

With respect to this clone: Its recognized antigen is unknown. Per-base qualities were not stored, and no clone one base away is much larger. Other DNA sequences in the sample encode the same CDR3.

This chain joins TRBV5-1 to TRBJ2-1; TRBD2 fits 14 bases in the junction. The sequenced sample consisted of peripheral blood. The sequence was collected from a man aged 50 to 59 with COVID-19, enrolled during active disease. The CDR3 is CASSLGTSGSLYNEQFF. In nucleotide form, the sequence is TGCGCCAGCAGCTTAGGGACTAGCGGGAGCCTCTACAATGAGCAGTTCTTC. With all but the CDR3 taken from the reference TRBV5-1 and TRBJ2-1 genes, the full variable domain is: KAGVTQTPRYLIKTRGQQVTLSCSPISGHRSVSWYQQTPGQGLQFLFEYFSETQRNKGNFPGRFSGRQFSNSRSEMNVSTLELGDSALYLCASSLGTSGSLYNEQFFGPGTRLTVL.